This paragraph covers one T cell receptor beta chain sequence. Additional DNA sequences in this sample encode the identical CDR3. This sample stems from a study of blood T cell repertoires in COVID-19. Clones were sequenced by immunoSEQ multiplex PCR, and TCRdb holds only the in-frame ones, with some missing. Among roughly 250,000 clones listed, 83% were seen once. The V and J ends lost 4 bases and 3 bases respectively, with 2 bases between them. The CDR3 runs to 11 residues. The chain employs TRBV12-3 or TRBV12-4 and TRBJ2-3; D unresolved. This TCR was sampled from a human donor in a cohort sampled during active COVID-19. The material sequenced was peripheral blood. CDR3 sequence reads: CASSSTDTQYF. The CDR3 region has the DNA TGTGCCAGCAGTTCAACAGATACGCAGTATTTT.